This entry lists 27 T cell receptor beta chains sequenced from one sample in a study of blood T cell repertoires in COVID-19. Repertoires were generated with immunoSEQ multiplex PCR, while TCRdb's copy carries only in-frame clones and drops some. The sample holds under 200,000 clones, 86% seen once. Material: peripheral blood. The source is a woman in her sixties or seventies with COVID-19, enrolled during active disease.

The V call is TRBV25-1, the J call TRBJ1-3; maybe TRBD1 (5 bases). Germline CDR1 is MGHDK and CDR2 is SYGVNS. V lost 5 bases, J lost 4 bases, and 12 bases lay in between. CDR3 size: 14 residues. The CDR3 protein is CASSHGGAGNTIYF. The DNA of the CDR3 is TGTGCCAGCAGTCACGGGGGTGCAGGAAACACCATATATTTT.

This chain joins TRBV28 and TRBJ2-7, with a weak D call TRBD1 (5 bases). Germline V gives CDR1 MDHEN, CDR2 SYDVKM. The CDR3 is 13 amino acids. Trimming took off 5 bases at V and 3 bases at J, with 11 bases between the two ends. For the CDR3, the DNA is TGTGCCAGCAGTGCTCCAGGGCGCTACGAGCAGTACTTC. Encoded protein: CASSAPGRYEQYF.

The rearrangement uses TRBV3-1 (or the pseudogene TRBV3-2) and TRBJ1-5, with D uncertain. The V gene's germline CDR1 is LGHDT and CDR2 YNNKEL (reference sequence). Between the trimmed V and J ends, which lost 1 base and 2 bases, there was a span of 6 bases. The CDR3 extends over 14 amino acids. CDR3: CASSQVRRNQPQHF. CDR3 bases: TGTGCCAGCAGCCAAGTGAGGCGCAATCAGCCCCAGCATTTT.

The rearrangement uses TRBV7-2 and TRBJ2-7; 9 bases are shared with TRBD1. The junction had 7 bases not matched to a gene; V was cut back by 0 bases and J by 7 bases. This CDR3 spans 15 amino acids. In germline, CDR1 is SGHTA, CDR2 FQGNSA. The CDR3 sequence is CASSLARHRGREQYF. CDR3 DNA: TGTGCCAGCAGCTTAGCTCGGCACAGGGGGCGAGAGCAGTACTTC.

This rearrangement joins TRBV29-1 to TRBJ1-3; D ambiguous. Germline V gives CDR1 SQVTM, CDR2 ANQGSEA. The CDR3 has 12 amino acids. Trimming shortened V by 4 bases and J by 2 bases, and 6 bases separated the two germline ends. DNA of the CDR3: TGCAGCGTTGCACTAACTGGAAACACCATATATTTT. Its translation is CSVALTGNTIYF.

This chain joins TRBV21-1 and TRBJ2-7; TRBD2 was called by the table and not checked on the DNA. TRBV21-1 is a listed pseudogene. The CDR3 totals 13 residues. The CDR3 DNA is TGTGCCAGCGGAGCGGGAGGGGAGGGGGAGCAGTACTTC. Protein: CASGAGGEGEQYF.

The chain is built from TRBV19 and TRBJ2-3, with TRBD1 matching over 7 bases. V was clipped by 2 bases and J by 0 bases; unmatched bases: 5. Germline V gene sequence: CDR1 LNHDA, CDR2 SQIVND (reference sequence). The CDR3 runs to 16 residues. This chain's CDR3 is CASSISGQSSTDTQYF. The CDR3 DNA sequence: TGTGCCAGTAGTATATCGGGACAGTCCAGCACAGATACGCAGTATTTT.

V usage is TRBV10-3 and J usage is TRBJ1-1, with a tentative D call TRBD1 (6 bases). V gave up 8 bases and J gave up 0 bases, with 10 bases separating them. Per germline, CDR1 ENHRY and CDR2 SYGVKD. This CDR3 has 13 residues. CDR3 sequence: CAIAGVMNTEAFF. The CDR3 region has the DNA TGTGCCATCGCAGGGGTCATGAACACTGAAGCTTTCTTT.

The genes are TRBV4-2 and TRBJ2-7, with 12 nucleotides matching TRBD1. The CDR3 consists of 14 residues. Germline V CDR1 and CDR2: LGHNA, YNFKEQ. V trimming: 4 bases; J trimming: 6 bases; junction bases outside the gene matches: 4. The CDR3 DNA reads TGTGCCAGCAGCCGAGGGACAGGGGGCTCCGAGCAGTACTTC. Translation gives CASSRGTGGSEQYF.

V is TRBV24-1 and J is TRBJ1-2; 7 bases line up with TRBD1. Germline V lookup: CDR1 KGHDR, CDR2 SFDVKD. The CDR3 spans 12 residues. J gave up 8 bases and V 9 bases, and 8 bases lay outside the gene matches. Here the CDR3 reads CATRNPGGGYTF. The CDR3 DNA reads TGTGCCACCCGCAACCCAGGGGGAGGCTACACCTTC.

This clone was observed once. This chain joins TRBV27 and TRBJ1-6; D unresolved. Germline values: CDR1 MNHEY, CDR2 SMNVEV (reference sequence). With 3 bases removed from V and 6 bases from J, the gap between germline ends came to 12 bases. The CDR3 is 15 residues long. The CDR3 reads CASSLRDFGNSPLHF. Here the CDR3 DNA reads TGTGCCAGCAGTTTGAGGGATTTCGGTAATTCACCCCTCCACTTT.

The chain joins TRBV25-1 to TRBJ2-7, with 9 bases matching TRBD2. The CDR3 covers 16 residues. J was trimmed by 0 bases and V by 4 bases; bases with no gene match: 7. CDR1 and CDR2 (germline): MGHDK, SYGVNS. The CDR3 loop reads CASSGPTSGPSYEQYF. For the CDR3, the DNA is TGTGCCAGCAGTGGCCCTACTAGCGGGCCCTCCTACGAGCAGTACTTC.

The chain combines TRBV10-3 with TRBJ1-1; tentatively, D is TRBD1 (5 bases). The CDR3 runs to 14 residues. Germline CDR1 ENHRY, CDR2 SYGVKD. V shed 6 bases and J shed 3 bases, with 14 bases lying between them. The CDR3 nucleotides read TGTGCCATCAGGGGAGGGGAGGGGTACACTGAAGCTTTCTTT. Its protein product is CAIRGGEGYTEAFF.

J is TRBJ1-2 and V is TRBV6-6; TRBD1 agrees at 7 bases. Per the germline V gene, CDR1 is MNHNY and CDR2 is SVGAGI (reference sequence). Trimming took 5 bases from V and 0 from J; bases not matched to a gene: 15. The CDR3 runs 18 residues. Written as DNA, the CDR3 is TGTGCCAGCAGTCGCCAACCACCTACAGGGGCCCCTAACTATGGCTACACCTTC. This translates into CASSRQPPTGAPNYGYTF.

The chain combines TRBV4-3 with TRBJ2-7; 12 bases agree with TRBD2. The CDR3 has 14 amino acids. V was pared by 4 bases and J by 6 bases, with 4 bases of the junction left unmatched. The V gene's germline CDR1 is LGHNA and CDR2 YSLEER. The CDR3 DNA sequence: TGCGCCAGCAGCCGGACTAGCGGGAATCTCGAGCAGTACTTC. This encodes CASSRTSGNLEQYF.

The rearrangement uses TRBV5-6 and TRBJ2-1, with TRBD2 matching over 7 bases. CDR3 length: 16 amino acids. The germline V gene has CDR1 SGHDT and CDR2 YYEEEE. V shed 6 bases, J shed 3 bases, and the junction held 12 bases outside the gene matches. The CDR3 sequence is CASINPLAEGYNEQFF. The CDR3 bases are TGTGCCAGCATCAACCCTCTAGCGGAAGGCTACAATGAGCAGTTCTTC.

This clone was found once. The chain recombines TRBV5-1 with TRBJ1-2, with 7 bases matching TRBD1. The CDR3 runs to 13 residues. Germline CDR1 is SGHRS and CDR2 is YFSETQ. V shed 7 bases and J 2 bases; nucleotides not matched to a gene: 5. CDR3 sequence: CASGETGNYGYTF. The CDR3 nucleotides read TGCGCCAGCGGCGAGACAGGGAACTATGGCTACACCTTC.

The rearrangement uses TRBV15 and TRBJ1-5; 10 nucleotides line up with TRBD1. Germline loops: CDR1 LNHNV, CDR2 YYDKDF (reference sequence). Germline trimming cut 0 bases from V and 6 bases from J; bases unmatched to any gene: 11. The CDR3 loop spans 18 amino acids. The CDR3 loop reads CATSRDSSTGTGVQPQHF. Here the CDR3 DNA reads TGTGCCACCAGCAGAGATTCTTCGACAGGGACAGGGGTTCAGCCCCAGCATTTT.

The genes are TRBV12-3 or TRBV12-4 and TRBJ2-6; D remains ambiguous. The CDR3 runs to 12 residues. V gave up 6 bases and J gave up 4 bases, with 4 bases separating them. The CDR3 loop is CASRQGANVLTF. The DNA of the CDR3 is TGTGCCAGCAGGCAGGGGGCCAACGTCCTGACTTTC.

J is TRBJ1-5 and V is TRBV9; D not certain. V lost 0 bases and J lost 6, with 4 bases in between. The CDR3 runs to 12 residues. The germline CDR1 and CDR2 sequences are SGDLS and YYNGEE. The CDR3 DNA sequence: TGTGCCAGCAGCGTAGCGGGTCAGCCCCAGCATTTT. Its protein is CASSVAGQPQHF.

The rearrangement uses TRBV19 and TRBJ1-1; the D gene is possibly TRBD1 (6 bases). V was clipped by 5 bases and J by 1 base, with 11 bases between them. Germline CDR1 and CDR2: LNHDA and SQIVND (reference sequence). The CDR3 runs 14 residues. This CDR3 reads CASSVQGTNTEAFF. The DNA of the CDR3 is TGTGCCAGTAGTGTACAGGGAACGAACACTGAAGCTTTCTTT.

This chain joins TRBV19 and TRBJ2-7; weak D call: TRBD2 (8 bases). CDR1 is LNHDA, CDR2 SQIVND, per germline (reference sequence). Trimming took off 6 bases at V and 0 bases at J, with 18 bases between the two ends. The CDR3 consists of 16 residues. CDR3 nucleotides: TGTGCCAGTAGCCGGGCGGGGGGACAGTACTCCTACGAGCAGTACTTC. Translating gives CASSRAGGQYSYEQYF.

This sequence joins TRBV14 and TRBJ2-2, with a possible D match to TRBD2 (5 bases). V was trimmed by 1 base and J by 2 bases, leaving 11 bases between them. This CDR3 spans 16 amino acids. CDR1 and CDR2 from the germline V gene are SGHDN and FVKESK. As DNA, the CDR3 is TGTGCCAGCAGCCAAGCCATTAGGACTAACACCGGGGAGCTGTTTTTT. It yields the protein CASSQAIRTNTGELFF.

The V and J genes are TRBV7-2 and TRBJ2-7; 8 bases agree with TRBD2. Germline CDR1 and CDR2: SGHTA and FQGNSA. Trimming at V came to 1 base and at J to 4 bases, leaving 6 bases not matched to a gene. The CDR3 extends over 15 amino acids. The chain's CDR3 is CASSLVAAGEYEQYF. The DNA of the CDR3 is TGTGCCAGCAGCTTAGTGGCAGCGGGAGAGTACGAGCAGTACTTC.

This chain connects TRBV5-4 to TRBJ2-2; 8 bases agree with TRBD2. The CDR3 sequence is 14 residues long. Per germline, CDR1 SGHNT and CDR2 YYREEE (reference sequence). V lost 1 base, J lost 6 bases, and 2 bases stayed unmatched. The CDR3 sequence is CASSLTGGAGELFF. CDR3 coding DNA: TGTGCCAGCAGCTTGACCGGGGGGGCCGGGGAGCTGTTTTTT.

The gene calls are TRBV7-9 and TRBJ1-1, with a possible D match to TRBD1 (6 bases). CDR3 length: 16 residues. V was pared by 5 bases and J by 1 base, with 17 bases between. Germline V CDR1 and CDR2: SEHNR, FQNEAQ (reference sequence). The CDR3 nucleotides are TGTGCCAGCAGCGTAAGGGTAGGGGGAGCGAACACTGAAGCTTTCTTT. Translating gives CASSVRVGGANTEAFF.

The chain is built from TRBV19 and TRBJ2-3; 10 nucleotides match TRBD2. The CDR3 loop spans 16 amino acids. CDR1 is LNHDA, CDR2 SQIVND, per germline (reference sequence). Losses at the gene ends were 3 bases for V and 4 bases for J; bases not matched to a gene: 7. CDR3 nucleotide sequence: TGTGCCAGTAGTATCTCCGGGACTAGCGAAGCAGATACGCAGTATTTT. It encodes CASSISGTSEADTQYF.